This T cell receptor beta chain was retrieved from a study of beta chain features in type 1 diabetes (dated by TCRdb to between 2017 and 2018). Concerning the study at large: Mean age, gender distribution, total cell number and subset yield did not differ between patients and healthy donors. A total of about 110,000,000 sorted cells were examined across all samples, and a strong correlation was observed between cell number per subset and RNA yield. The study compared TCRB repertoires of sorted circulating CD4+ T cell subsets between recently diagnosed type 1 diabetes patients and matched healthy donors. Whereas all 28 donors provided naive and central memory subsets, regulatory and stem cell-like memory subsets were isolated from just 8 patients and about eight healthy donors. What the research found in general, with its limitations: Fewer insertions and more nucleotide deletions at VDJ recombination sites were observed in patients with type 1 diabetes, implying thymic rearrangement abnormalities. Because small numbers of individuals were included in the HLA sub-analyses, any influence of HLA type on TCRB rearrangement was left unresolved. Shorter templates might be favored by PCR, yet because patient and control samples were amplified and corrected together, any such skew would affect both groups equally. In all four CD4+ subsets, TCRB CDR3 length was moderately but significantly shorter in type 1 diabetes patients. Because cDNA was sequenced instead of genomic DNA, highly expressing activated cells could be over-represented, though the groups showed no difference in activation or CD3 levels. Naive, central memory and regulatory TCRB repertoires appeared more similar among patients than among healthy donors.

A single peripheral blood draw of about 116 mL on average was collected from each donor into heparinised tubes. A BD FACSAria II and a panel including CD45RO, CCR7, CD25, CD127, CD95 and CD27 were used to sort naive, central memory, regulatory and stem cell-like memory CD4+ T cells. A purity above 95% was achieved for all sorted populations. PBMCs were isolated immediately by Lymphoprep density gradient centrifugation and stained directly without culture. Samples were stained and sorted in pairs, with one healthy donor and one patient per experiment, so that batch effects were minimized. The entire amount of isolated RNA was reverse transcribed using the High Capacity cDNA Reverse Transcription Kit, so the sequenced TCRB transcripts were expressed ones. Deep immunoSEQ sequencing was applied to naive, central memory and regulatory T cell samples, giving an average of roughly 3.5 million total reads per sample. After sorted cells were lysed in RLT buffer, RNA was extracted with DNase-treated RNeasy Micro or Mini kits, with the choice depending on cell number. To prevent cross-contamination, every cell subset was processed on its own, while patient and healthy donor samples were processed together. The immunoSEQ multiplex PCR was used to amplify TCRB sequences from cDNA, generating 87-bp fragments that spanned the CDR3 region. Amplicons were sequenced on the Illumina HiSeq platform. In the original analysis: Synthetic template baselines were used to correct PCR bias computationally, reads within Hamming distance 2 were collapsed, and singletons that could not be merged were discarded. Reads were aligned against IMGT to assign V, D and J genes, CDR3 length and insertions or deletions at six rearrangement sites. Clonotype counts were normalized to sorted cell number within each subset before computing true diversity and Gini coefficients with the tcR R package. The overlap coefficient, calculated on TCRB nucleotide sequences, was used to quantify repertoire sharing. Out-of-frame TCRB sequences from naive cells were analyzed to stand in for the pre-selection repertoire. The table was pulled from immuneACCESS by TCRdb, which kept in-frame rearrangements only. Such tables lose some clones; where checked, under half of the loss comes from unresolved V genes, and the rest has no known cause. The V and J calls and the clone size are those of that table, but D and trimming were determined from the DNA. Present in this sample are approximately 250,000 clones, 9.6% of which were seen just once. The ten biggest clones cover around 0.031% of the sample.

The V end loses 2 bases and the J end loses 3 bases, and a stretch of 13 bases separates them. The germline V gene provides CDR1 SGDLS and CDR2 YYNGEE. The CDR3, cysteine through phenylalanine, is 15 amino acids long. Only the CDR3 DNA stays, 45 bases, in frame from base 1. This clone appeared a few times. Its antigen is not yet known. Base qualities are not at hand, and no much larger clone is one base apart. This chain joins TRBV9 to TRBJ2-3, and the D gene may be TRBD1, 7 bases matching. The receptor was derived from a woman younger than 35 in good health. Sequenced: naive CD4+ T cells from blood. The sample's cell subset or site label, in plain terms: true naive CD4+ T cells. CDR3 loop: CASSVMEGATDTQYF. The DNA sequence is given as TGTGCCAGCAGCGTGATGGAGGGGGCAACAGATACGCAGTATTTT. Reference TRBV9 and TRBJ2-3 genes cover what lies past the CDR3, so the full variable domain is DSGVTQTPKHLITATGQRVTLRCSPRSGDLSVYWYQQSLDQGLQFLIQYYNGEERAKGNILERFSAQQFPDLHSELNLSSLELGDSALYFCASSVMEGATDTQYFGPGTRLTVL.